The present TCR beta chain was sequenced within a study of blood T cell repertoires in COVID-19. Clones were read by immunoSEQ multiplex PCR, and TCRdb kept only the in-frame ones, dropping some. The repertoire includes over 200,000 clones, over 75% of them detected once, and roughly 0.8% sits in the top ten. V was clipped by 2 bases and J by 3 bases, with 13 bases between them. The CDR3 is 15 residues long. Germline V gene sequence: CDR1 SGHRS, CDR2 YFSETQ. A single count supports this clone. The specimen sequenced was peripheral blood. This TCR was recovered from a woman aged 30 to 39 with acute or convalescent COVID-19. This chain links TRBV5-1 with TRBJ2-3, with D tentatively TRBD2 (5 bases). The CDR3 spells CASSFGVAGTDTQYF. The CDR3 DNA sequence: TGCGCCAGCAGCTTCGGGGTCGCAGGAACAGATACGCAGTATTTT.